This T cell receptor beta chain was profiled in a study of blood T cell repertoires in COVID-19. Across the study: Material from acute and convalescent COVID-19 was sourced from the United States, Italy and Spain. T cells, B-cell-depleted T cells, or PBMCs provided the cDNA or gDNA that served as material.

Cohort allocation depended upon clinical history that participants reported. In the original processing: Using reference gene primer amplification, nucleated cell counts were estimated. Sequencing used immunoSEQ multiplex PCR; TCRdb keeps in-frame clones, though not all of them. Clonal size and the V and J genes are those of that table, whereas D and trimming came from the DNA. The sample yields about 380,000 clones, 70% to 90% seen once. This CDR3 is 12 amino acids long. From germline, CDR1 is SQVTM and CDR2 ANQGSEA. V was pared by 7 bases and J by 2 bases, with 5 bases of the junction left unmatched.

The clonotype comes from a man younger than 40 who had recovered from COVID-19. This chain links TRBV29-1 with TRBJ2-7, with 7 bases lining up with TRBD1. Sequenced sample: PBMCs or T cells enriched from blood (not recorded which). The CDR3 protein is CSAATGTYEQYF. The CDR3 nucleotides read TGCAGCGCTGCGACAGGGACCTACGAGCAGTACTTC.